The 29 T cell receptor beta chains presented below share a single source sample, sequenced in a study of molecular identifiers for immune sequencing clone quantification. TCRdb ran MiXCR on the PCR reads and lists one entry per CDR3 protein. Of about 97,000 distinct CDR3 sequences in the sample, around 24% are singletons; the top ten hold approximately 0.91%. Material: naive CD8+ T cells from blood, with Jurkat cell RNA spiked in. Subset reported: FACS-sorted CD8+CD4-CCR7+CD45RA+ naive T cells. The receptor set was obtained from a human donor in good health. Some libraries in this study had Jurkat cell RNA spiked in.

A word on this clonotype: Since a much larger clone is just one base distant, this may be a read error. This rearrangement joins TRBV5-1 to TRBJ1-1; D gene unclear. The CDR3 has 13 residues. Germline V CDR1 and CDR2: SGHRS, YFSETQ. V was trimmed by 1 base and J by 4 bases, leaving 8 bases between them. The CDR3: CASSLTVSTEAFF. Written as DNA, the CDR3 is TGCGCCAGCAGCTTGACGGTGAGCACTGAAGCTTTCTTT.

Points on this clonotype: Given a much more abundant clone one base away, this may be a read error. The chain combines TRBV4-2 with TRBJ1-3; D unclear. This CDR3 region has 12 residues. Germline CDR1 and CDR2: LGHNA and YNFKEQ. This chain's CDR3 is CASSPRGNTMYF. The CDR3 coding sequence is TGTGCCAGCAGCCCTCGGGGAAACACCATGTATTTT.

This clonotype came up many times. V is TRBV27 and J is TRBJ2-7, with 8 nucleotides matching TRBD1. This CDR3 is 16 amino acids long. The germline CDR1 and CDR2 sequences are MNHEY and SMNVEV (reference sequence). V gave up 6 bases and J gave up 4 bases; unmatched junction bases: 14. The CDR3 region has the DNA TGTGCCAGCAGAAAAAACACCGGGACAGGAACGTACGAGCAGTACTTC. Amino acids: CASRKNTGTGTYEQYF.

At least ten counts were recorded for this clonotype. This chain links TRBV6-5 with TRBJ2-7; TRBD1 agrees at 7 bases. The V gene's germline CDR1 is MNHEY and CDR2 SVGAGI. The CDR3 is 15 residues long. With V trimmed by 5 bases and J by 0 bases, 7 bases remained unmatched. The CDR3 spells CASSPNPGGSYEQYF. CDR3 DNA sequence: TGTGCCAGCAGTCCTAATCCAGGGGGCTCCTACGAGCAGTACTTC.

The table lists this clonotype with many counts. The chain carries TRBV7-9 and TRBJ1-1, with D hard to call. The V end was cut by 5 bases, the J end by 5 bases, with 9 bases between. Germline V CDR1 and CDR2: SEHNR, FQNEAQ (reference sequence). This CDR3 region has 12 residues. The CDR3 nucleotides are TGTGCCAGCAGCCTACAAGTGACTGAAGCTTTCTTT. Amino acid sequence: CASSLQVTEAFF.

This clonotype occurred many times. CDR3 loop: CASSLGFGDRDTEAFF. As DNA, the CDR3 is TGTGCCAGCAGCTTAGGATTCGGGGACAGGGACACTGAAGCTTTCTTT. The chain combines TRBV7-9 with TRBJ1-1, with TRBD1 identical over 9 bases. V was clipped by 1 base and J by 3 bases; unmatched bases: 6. In germline, CDR1 is SEHNR, CDR2 FQNEAQ (reference sequence). The CDR3 runs 16 residues.

This chain uses TRBV12-3 or TRBV12-4 with TRBJ1-4, with D uncertain. The ends were cut back, 7 bases at V and 8 bases at J, with 8 bases in the middle. The CDR3 is 11 amino acids. The CDR3 protein is CASNWSEKLFF. CDR3 in DNA: TGTGCCAGCAATTGGAGCGAAAAACTGTTTTTT.

Many counts were recorded for this clonotype. The chain recombines TRBV27 with TRBJ2-3; D unclear. Germline loops: CDR1 MNHEY, CDR2 SMNVEV (reference sequence). The V gene lost 4 bases and the J gene lost 6 bases, with 11 bases spanning the gap. This CDR3 has 13 amino acids. CDR3 DNA: TGTGCCAGCAGTTCCCACCTCGTTGATACGCAGTATTTT. Translation: CASSSHLVDTQYF.

The CDR3 bases are TGTGCCAGCAGTTTAATTAAGGTAGGGGGCGCCGGCTACGAGCAGTACTTC. This gives the protein CASSLIKVGGAGYEQYF. V usage is TRBV27 and J usage is TRBJ2-7; 7 bases map to TRBD1. V shed 2 bases, J shed 3 bases, and the junction held 13 bases outside the gene matches. This CDR3 has 17 residues. Germline CDR1 reads MNHEY; CDR2 reads SMNVEV (reference sequence).

This clonotype has ten or more counts. J is TRBJ2-7 and V is TRBV20-1; 7 positions agree with TRBD1. V was clipped by 7 bases and J by 0 bases; unmatched bases: 6. This CDR3 has 13 amino acids. Per the germline V gene, CDR1 is DFQATT and CDR2 is SNEGSKA (reference sequence). CDR3 nucleotides: TGCAGTGGTCGGGACAGACTCTCCTACGAGCAGTACTTC. Translation gives CSGRDRLSYEQYF.

This clonotype has just a few counts. This chain connects TRBV30 to TRBJ2-2; the D gene is possibly TRBD2 (5 bases). Trimming cost V 0 bases and J 6 bases, with 11 bases left between them. The germline CDR1 and CDR2 sequences are GTSNPN and SVGIG (reference sequence). This CDR3 spans 14 amino acids. The CDR3 DNA follows: TGTGCCTGGAGTGTACTGGGCGGGCCCGGGGAGCTGTTTTTT. Translation gives CAWSVLGGPGELFF.

This clonotype came up many times. V is TRBV12-5 and J is TRBJ2-3; D perhaps matches TRBD1 (5 bases). This CDR3 has 15 amino acids. Germline CDR1 reads LGHNT; CDR2 reads FRNRAP. V was trimmed by 1 base and J by 0 bases, leaving 8 bases between them. DNA of the CDR3: TGTGCTAGTGGTTTGGACAGGTCTAGCACAGATACGCAGTATTTT. Amino acid sequence: CASGLDRSSTDTQYF.

This clonotype has ten or more counts. Written as DNA, the CDR3 is TGTGCCAGCAGCTTAGGAGGTAGCGGGAACGAGCAGTACTTC. The encoded protein is CASSLGGSGNEQYF. The V call is TRBV7-8, the J call TRBJ2-7; TRBD2 agrees at 8 bases. V was pared by 1 base and J by 5 bases, with 4 bases of the junction left unmatched. CDR3 length equals 14 residues. Looked up from germline, CDR1 is SGHVS and CDR2 is FQNEAQ.

Details on this clonotype: This may come from a read error, since a much larger clone is one base off. V is TRBV30 and J is TRBJ1-3; 11 bases fit TRBD1. Germline CDR1 and CDR2: GTSNPN and SVGIG (reference sequence). This CDR3 contains 15 residues. CDR3: CAWVGQGADGNAIYF. The CDR3 bases are TGTGCCTGGGTCGGACAGGGGGCTGATGGAAACGCCATATATTTT.

Concerning this clonotype: Being one base from a much bigger clone, this may be a read error. The rearrangement uses TRBV20-1 and TRBJ1-5, with 7 nucleotides matching TRBD1. The germline gives CDR1 DFQATT, CDR2 SNEGSKA (reference sequence). There are 16 residues in the CDR3. Trimming took 3 bases from V and 0 from J; bases not matched to a gene: 8. The CDR3 DNA reads TGCAGTGCTAGGGACAGGACAGTTTATAGCAATCAGCCCCAGCATTTT. Translating it yields CSARDRTVYSNQPQHF.

The chain has TRBV10-3 and TRBJ1-2; D is possibly TRBD1 (5 bases). Trimming pared 6 bases from V and 0 bases from J, leaving 11 bases between. This CDR3 comprises 14 residues. Germline V gene sequence: CDR1 ENHRY, CDR2 SYGVKD. The CDR3 DNA is TGTGCCATCAGCCGGGACTATCCTAACTATGGCTACACCTTC. Translating gives CAISRDYPNYGYTF.

This clonotype was counted at least ten times. The chain carries TRBV29-1 and TRBJ2-1, with D unclear. Deletions cut 7 bases from V and 3 bases from J, with 13 bases between. CDR3 length: 13 amino acids. CDR1 is SQVTM and CDR2 is ANQGSEA in the germline V gene. Written as DNA, the CDR3 is TGCAGCGCCGACTCCCCTCTCTACAATGAGCAGTTCTTC. It codes for CSADSPLYNEQFF.

CDR3 protein: CASSVEKKNSVLTF. The CDR3, as DNA: TGTGCCAGCAGTGTCGAAAAAAAGAACTCCGTCCTGACTTTC. The chain recombines TRBV2 with TRBJ2-6, with D hard to call. The CDR3 consists of 14 residues. Germline lookup yields CDR1 SNHLY and CDR2 FYNNEI. V was cut by 4 bases and J by 12 bases, with 16 bases left in between.

This clonotype was seen a few times. The V gene is TRBV15, the J gene TRBJ2-3, with a tentative D call TRBD1 (5 bases). The germline V gene encodes CDR1 LNHNV and CDR2 YYDKDF (reference sequence). The CDR3 consists of 16 residues. V shed 7 bases and J shed 1 base, with 18 bases lying between them. The DNA of the CDR3 is TGTGCCACCACGCGAACCAAGGGGTTTGGCACAGATACGCAGTATTTT. Amino acids: CATTRTKGFGTDTQYF. Full variable domain (rest looked up from reference TRBV15 and TRBJ2-3): DAMVIQNPRYQVTQFGKPVTLSCSQTLNHNVMYWYQQKSSQAPKLLFHYYDKDFNNEADTPDNFQSRRPNTSFCFLDIRSPGLGDTAMYLCATTRTKGFGTDTQYFGPGTRLTVL.

This clonotype was picked up a small number of times. The rearrangement joins TRBV19 to TRBJ1-1; no clear D gene. Germline lookup yields CDR1 LNHDA and CDR2 SQIVND (reference sequence). This CDR3 spans 12 amino acids. V lost 4 bases and J 3 bases, leaving 6 bases between the germline ends. The CDR3 region has the DNA TGTGCCAGTAGTACGGGGTACACTGAAGCTTTCTTT. Its protein is CASSTGYTEAFF.

Remarks on this clonotype: Because it lacks the conserved phenylalanine or tryptophan at the end, this CDR3 is likely a read error. The chain is built from TRBV7-2 and TRBJ2-1, with D unresolved. The V and J ends lost 1 base and 10 bases respectively, with 14 bases between them. This CDR3 has 14 amino acids. The V gene's germline CDR1 is SGHTA and CDR2 FQGNSA. The CDR3 DNA reads as TGTGCCAGCAGCTTAGGGTTAGAGCTGGCCGAGCAGTTCTTA. Translated, it gives CASSLGLELAEQFL.

The V call is TRBV4-3, the J call TRBJ2-2; D uncertain. This CDR3 region has 14 residues. Germline V CDR1 and CDR2: LGHNA, YSLEER. The V end was cut by 0 bases, the J end by 3 bases, with 5 bases between. The DNA for the CDR3 is TGCGCCAGCAGCCAAGATATTTACACCGGGGAGCTGTTTTTT. This sequence encodes CASSQDIYTGELFF.

Notes on this clonotype: One end of the junction does not line up with germline, which may come from a read error. J is TRBJ1-2 and V is TRBV25-1; 7 nucleotides align to TRBD1. The CDR3 has 15 residues. Germline lookup yields CDR1 MGHDK and CDR2 SYGVNS. The CDR3 is CASSEPTGPNYGHTF. The DNA for the CDR3 is TGTGCCAGCAGTGAACCGACAGGGCCTAACTATGGCCACACCTTC.

This clonotype was counted at least ten times. The chain carries TRBV5-6 and TRBJ2-4; the match to TRBD2 covers 9 bases. The V segment lost 6 bases and the J segment 0 bases; nucleotides outside the gene matches: 7. This CDR3 contains 16 residues. Germline loops: CDR1 SGHDT, CDR2 YYEEEE. The CDR3, as DNA: TGTGCCAGCACCCTGAGCGGGGGGCTAGCCAAAAACATTCAGTACTTC. Protein sequence: CASTLSGGLAKNIQYF.

This clonotype was observed at least ten times. The rearrangement uses TRBV27 and TRBJ2-7; 9 bases are shared with TRBD1. V gave up 5 bases and J gave up 2 bases; unmatched junction bases: 7. Germline V gene lookup returns CDR1 MNHEY and CDR2 SMNVEV (reference sequence). The CDR3 spans 15 residues. CDR3 loop: CASSPGQGTTYEQYF. The CDR3 bases are TGTGCCAGCAGTCCTGGACAGGGGACAACCTACGAGCAGTACTTC.

This clonotype was observed many times. The chain is built from TRBV29-1 and TRBJ1-1; D is unresolved. V was cut by 5 bases and J by 1 base, with 5 bases left in between. This CDR3 comprises 11 residues. CDR1 is SQVTM, CDR2 ANQGSEA, per germline. The CDR3, as DNA: TGCAGCGTTTTACCGAACACTGAAGCTTTCTTT. Translating gives CSVLPNTEAFF.

This clonotype was observed at least ten times. The chain uses TRBV6-5 and TRBJ2-1; 10 bases match TRBD2. Germline values: CDR1 MNHEY, CDR2 SVGAGI. The CDR3 spans 16 residues. V dropped 5 bases and J dropped 7; count of bases not matched to a gene: 11. This chain's CDR3 is CASSPGSGGAWNEQFF. The CDR3 DNA is TGTGCCAGCAGTCCCGGCAGCGGGGGGGCTTGGAATGAGCAGTTCTTC.

Turning to this clonotype: A single base separates this from a much larger clone, so it may be a read error. This chain uses TRBV27 with TRBJ2-7; no clear D. Germline V gene data show CDR1 as MNHEY and CDR2 as SMNVEV (reference sequence). The CDR3 spans 13 residues. The CDR3 here is CTSSLVGSHEQYF. The CDR3 DNA reads TGTACCAGCAGTTTAGTGGGCAGCCACGAGCAGTACTTC.

For this clonotype: A read error may explain this, as a much larger clone is one base away. The gene calls are TRBV20-1 and TRBJ1-5, with D hard to call. The V end was cut by 5 bases, the J end by 4 bases, with 9 bases between. Germline V CDR1 and CDR2: DFQATT, SNEGSKA (reference sequence). This CDR3 has 12 residues. This CDR3 is CSAQDDNQPQHF. In DNA, the CDR3 is TGCAGTGCTCAGGACGATAATCAGCCCCAGCATTTT.